The present T cell receptor (beta chain) was sequenced within a study of beta chain features in type 1 diabetes. CDR1 and CDR2 from the germline V gene are SNHLY and FYNNEI. Germline trimming cut 1 base from V and 6 bases from J; bases unmatched to any gene: 3. CDR3 length: 14 residues. Whole-study results and caveats: Type 1 diabetes patients had moderately but significantly shorter TCRB CDR3s in all four CD4+ subsets. Insertions were fewer and deletions more numerous at VDJ junctions in type 1 diabetes patients.

This clone has only a few counts. Antigen unknown. The entirety of the isolated RNA underwent reverse transcription, so expressed TCRB transcripts were sequenced. Only in-frame clones appear in the TCRdb table, and some are missing; sequencing was by immunoSEQ multiplex PCR. Of 330,000 or so clones listed, over 10% were seen once; the top ten hold approximately 0.011%. The source material was naive CD4+ T cells from blood. The clonotype was recovered from a woman aged 18-29 years with type 1 diabetes. The chain combines TRBV2 with TRBJ2-1, with 7 positions matching TRBD2. The CDR3 DNA is TGTGCCAGCAGTGAAGGGACTAGAAGCAATGAGCAGTTCTTC. Amino acid sequence: CASSEGTRSNEQFF. Supplemented by reference TRBV2 and TRBJ2-1, the full variable domain reads EPEVTQTPSHQVTQMGQEVILRCVPISNHLYFYWYRQILGQKVEFLVSFYNNEISEKSEIFDDQFSVERPDGSNFTLKIRSTKLEDSAMYFCASSEGTRSNEQFFGPGTRLTVL.